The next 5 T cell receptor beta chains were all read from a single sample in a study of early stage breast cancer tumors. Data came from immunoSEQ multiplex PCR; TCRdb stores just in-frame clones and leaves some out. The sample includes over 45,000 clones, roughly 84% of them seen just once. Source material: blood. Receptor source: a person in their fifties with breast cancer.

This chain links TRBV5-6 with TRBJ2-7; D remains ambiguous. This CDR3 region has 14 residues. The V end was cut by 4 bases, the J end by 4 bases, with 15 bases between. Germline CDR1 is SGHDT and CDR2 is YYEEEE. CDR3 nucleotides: TGTGCCAGCAGCCAATGGGCGGCTCAATACGAGCAGTACTTC. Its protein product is CASSQWAAQYEQYF.

The CDR3 sequence is CASSSAPQSQGDYGYTF. CDR3 in DNA: TGTGCCAGCAGTTCGGCCCCACAGAGCCAGGGGGACTATGGCTACACCTTC. V and J are TRBV28 and TRBJ1-2; 7 bases are a match to TRBD1. CDR1 MDHEN and CDR2 SYDVKM come from the germline V gene. The CDR3 is made up of 17 amino acids. J gave up 3 bases and V 4 bases, and 14 bases lay outside the gene matches.

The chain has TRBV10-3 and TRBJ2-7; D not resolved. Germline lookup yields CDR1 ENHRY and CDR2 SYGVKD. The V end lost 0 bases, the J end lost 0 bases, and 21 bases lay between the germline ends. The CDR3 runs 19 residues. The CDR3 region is CAISESLALPRIHSYEQYF. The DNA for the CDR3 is TGTGCCATCAGTGAGTCACTCGCACTTCCTAGAATTCACTCCTACGAGCAGTACTTC.

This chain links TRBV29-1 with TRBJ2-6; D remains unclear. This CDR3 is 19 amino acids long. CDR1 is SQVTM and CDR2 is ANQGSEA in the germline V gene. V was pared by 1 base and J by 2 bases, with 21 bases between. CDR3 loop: CSVEAGVGQWWTGANVLTF. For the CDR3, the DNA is TGCAGCGTTGAAGCGGGCGTCGGCCAATGGTGGACTGGGGCCAACGTCCTGACTTTC.

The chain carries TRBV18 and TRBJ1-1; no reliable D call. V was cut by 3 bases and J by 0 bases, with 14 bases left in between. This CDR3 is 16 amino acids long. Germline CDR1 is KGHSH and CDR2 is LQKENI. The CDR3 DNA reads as TGTGCCAGCTCACCTCTAGAGGGCCAGGTGAACACTGAAGCTTTCTTT. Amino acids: CASSPLEGQVNTEAFF.